This is a list of T cell receptor beta chains from one sample in a study of cytotoxic CD8 clonotypes in ibrutinib-treated CLL. This table comes from immunoSEQ multiplex PCR, and its TCRdb copy is limited to in-frame clones, with some not included. The sample gives roughly 200,000 clones, over 65% of which show up once; approximately 6.3% is in the top ten. This specimen was PBMCs, taken after 12 months of ibrutinib treatment. The receptors stem from a human donor with chronic lymphocytic leukemia. Both conserved end residues are part of each CDR3. The order of the fields is J gene, V gene, D gene, clone size, CDR3 DNA, CDR3 protein. The D gene is left open where the match is weak. A clone size is listed for some rows: how often the clone was seen (once, few, many), or a class if it is expanded.

j_gene: TRBJ1-1
v_gene: TRBV7-8
d_gene: -
abundance: -
CDR3nt: TGTGCCAGCAGCTTATCGACGGGGAAAGAAAAAGCTTTCTTT
CDR3aa: CASSLSTGKEKAFF

j_gene: TRBJ1-1
v_gene: TRBV6-6
d_gene: -
abundance: -
CDR3nt: TGTGCCAGCAATTCCCAGGAGGGGGTATCGGAAGCTTTCTTT
CDR3aa: CASNSQEGVSEAFF

j_gene: TRBJ1-1
v_gene: TRBV30
d_gene: -
abundance: few
CDR3nt: TGTGCCTGGAGTCAGGGACCGTACACTGAAGCTTTCTTT
CDR3aa: CAWSQGPYTEAFF

j_gene: TRBJ2-7
v_gene: TRBV4-1
d_gene: -
abundance: -
CDR3nt: TGCGCCAGCAGTCCTTCCCCAGGGGATCCCTCCTACGAGCAGTACTTC
CDR3aa: CASSPSPGDPSYEQYF

j_gene: TRBJ1-5
v_gene: TRBV18
d_gene: TRBD1
abundance: -
CDR3nt: TGTGCCAGCTCACCCGACAGGGATCAGCCCCAGCATTTT
CDR3aa: CASSPDRDQPQHF

j_gene: TRBJ2-3
v_gene: TRBV18
d_gene: -
abundance: -
CDR3nt: TGTGCCAGCTCACCACCGGGGGCAGATACGCAGTATTTT
CDR3aa: CASSPPGADTQYF

j_gene: TRBJ2-1
v_gene: TRBV5-1
d_gene: TRBD2
abundance: few
CDR3nt: TGCGCCAGCAGCTCGAGGGCGGGAGGAGGCTACAATGAGCAGTTCTTC
CDR3aa: CASSSRAGGGYNEQFF

j_gene: TRBJ1-3
v_gene: TRBV2
d_gene: -
abundance: -
CDR3nt: TGTGCCAGCAGGCCGGGCTTGGCTGGAAACACCATATATTTT
CDR3aa: CASRPGLAGNTIYF

j_gene: TRBJ1-4
v_gene: TRBV6-5
d_gene: -
abundance: -
CDR3nt: TGTGCCAGCAGGAACGTAGGGGGGGCGAATGAAAAACTGTTTTTT
CDR3aa: CASRNVGGANEKLFF

j_gene: TRBJ2-5
v_gene: TRBV5-1
d_gene: -
abundance: few
CDR3nt: TGCGCCAGCAGCTTGGCCGTATTCCAAGAGACCCAGTACTTC
CDR3aa: CASSLAVFQETQYF

j_gene: TRBJ2-1
v_gene: TRBV28
d_gene: TRBD1
abundance: -
CDR3nt: TGTGCCAGCAGTTTGAGGGGGCGCGATGAGCAGTTCTTC
CDR3aa: CASSLRGRDEQFF

j_gene: TRBJ2-5
v_gene: TRBV11-3
d_gene: -
abundance: -
CDR3nt: TGTGCCAGCAGCTTCGGCCCGGGGGAGTACCAAGAGACCCAGTACTTC
CDR3aa: CASSFGPGEYQETQYF

j_gene: TRBJ1-1
v_gene: TRBV7-9
d_gene: -
abundance: -
CDR3nt: TGTGCCAGCAGTCATGGGACGGGGAACACTGAAGCTTTCTTT
CDR3aa: CASSHGTGNTEAFF

j_gene: TRBJ2-7
v_gene: TRBV5-1
d_gene: -
abundance: -
CDR3nt: TGCGCCAGCAGCCGGGACTCGGACAGTTCCTACGAGCAGTACTTC
CDR3aa: CASSRDSDSSYEQYF

j_gene: TRBJ2-5
v_gene: TRBV6-1
d_gene: -
abundance: -
CDR3nt: TGTGCCAGCAGTGAAGACCCCCGGGAGACCCAGTACTTC
CDR3aa: CASSEDPRETQYF

j_gene: TRBJ1-6
v_gene: TRBV5-6
d_gene: -
abundance: few
CDR3nt: TGTGCCAGCAGCACCCTCCCGACAGAAGAGAATTCACCCCTCCACTTT
CDR3aa: CASSTLPTEENSPLHF

j_gene: TRBJ2-3
v_gene: TRBV6-5
d_gene: -
abundance: -
CDR3nt: TGTGCCAGCAAGGACAGCACAGATACGCAGTATTTT
CDR3aa: CASKDSTDTQYF

j_gene: TRBJ2-7
v_gene: TRBV28
d_gene: TRBD2
abundance: -
CDR3nt: TGTGCCAGCAATAGCGGGAGGGCCCACGAGCAGTACTTC
CDR3aa: CASNSGRAHEQYF

j_gene: TRBJ2-5
v_gene: TRBV2
d_gene: -
abundance: -
CDR3nt: TGTGCCAATGGACAGATTCAAGAGACCCAGTACTTC
CDR3aa: CANGQIQETQYF

j_gene: TRBJ1-5
v_gene: TRBV2
d_gene: -
abundance: -
CDR3nt: TGTGCCAGCGCCAGACAGGCTAGCAATCAGCCCCAGCATTTT
CDR3aa: CASARQASNQPQHF

j_gene: TRBJ1-5
v_gene: TRBV6-5
d_gene: -
abundance: -
CDR3nt: TGTGCCAGCAGTTACCGCAGGTCTAGCAATCAGCCCCAGCATTTT
CDR3aa: CASSYRRSSNQPQHF

j_gene: TRBJ1-5
v_gene: TRBV27
d_gene: -
abundance: -
CDR3nt: TGTGCCAGCAGGATCGGATCAGGGGAACAGCCCCAGCATTTT
CDR3aa: CASRIGSGEQPQHF

j_gene: TRBJ1-3
v_gene: TRBV5-5
d_gene: -
abundance: -
CDR3nt: TGTGCCAGCAGCTATGACGCCGTCTCTGGAAACACCATATATTTT
CDR3aa: CASSYDAVSGNTIYF

j_gene: TRBJ2-5
v_gene: TRBV30
d_gene: -
abundance: -
CDR3nt: TGTGCCTGGAGTCCGGGACTGAAGCAAGAGACCCAGTACTTC
CDR3aa: CAWSPGLKQETQYF

j_gene: TRBJ2-3
v_gene: TRBV5-1
d_gene: -
abundance: -
CDR3nt: TGCGCCAGCAGCTTAGGGCGGGGCACGAACACAGATACGCAGTATTTT
CDR3aa: CASSLGRGTNTDTQYF

j_gene: TRBJ1-5
v_gene: TRBV5-1
d_gene: TRBD1
abundance: -
CDR3nt: TGCGCCAGCAGCTTCGATGGGACAGGGAATCAGCCCCAGCATTTT
CDR3aa: CASSFDGTGNQPQHF

j_gene: TRBJ2-3
v_gene: TRBV30
d_gene: -
abundance: -
CDR3nt: TGTGCCTGGAGTGGTACACGGGGCACAGATACGCAGTATTTT
CDR3aa: CAWSGTRGTDTQYF